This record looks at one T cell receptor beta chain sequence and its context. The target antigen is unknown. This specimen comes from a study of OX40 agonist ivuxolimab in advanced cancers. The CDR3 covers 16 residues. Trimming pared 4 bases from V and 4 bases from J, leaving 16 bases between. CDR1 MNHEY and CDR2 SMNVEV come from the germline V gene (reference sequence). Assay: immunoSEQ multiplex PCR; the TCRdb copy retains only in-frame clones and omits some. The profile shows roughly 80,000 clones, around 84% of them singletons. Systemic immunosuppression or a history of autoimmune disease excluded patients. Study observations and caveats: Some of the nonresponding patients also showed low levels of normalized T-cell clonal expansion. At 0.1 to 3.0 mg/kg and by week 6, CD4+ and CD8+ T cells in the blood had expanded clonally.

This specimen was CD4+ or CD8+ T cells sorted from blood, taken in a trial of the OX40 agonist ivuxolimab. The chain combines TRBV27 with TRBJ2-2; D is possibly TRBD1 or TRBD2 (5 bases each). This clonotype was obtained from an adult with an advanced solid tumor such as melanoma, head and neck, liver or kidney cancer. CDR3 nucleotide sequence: TGTGCCAGCAGTTCTCATCCGGGACGTACCACCGGGGAGCTGTTTTTT. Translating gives CASSSHPGRTTGELFF.